A single T cell receptor beta chain is shown here with its context. Study processing details: Estimation of nucleated cell counts relied on the amplification of reference gene primers. Libraries were prepared by immunoSEQ multiplex PCR; TCRdb keeps only in-frame clonotypes and omits some of them. V, J and clone size are taken as reported in that table, and D and trimming were inferred from the DNA itself. Of approximately 430,000 clones listed, 86% were seen once; the top ten hold 1.4%. The data stem from a study of blood T cell repertoires in COVID-19. Trimming stripped 6 bases from V and 4 bases from J, with 12 bases between. Germline CDR1 and CDR2: LNHDA and SQIVND (reference sequence). The CDR3 contains 13 residues.

The genes are TRBV19 and TRBJ1-1; possibly TRBD1 for D (6 bases). Sequencing input: peripheral blood. The TCR originated in a young woman with active or convalescent COVID-19. In nucleotides, the CDR3 is TGTGCCAGTAGGGAAACAGGGACCACTGAAGCTTTCTTT. It codes for CASRETGTTEAFF.